The sequence of this T cell receptor beta chain was determined in a study of cytomegalovirus exposure and HLA in healthy donors. Regarding the study as a whole: Versus the roughly 690-donor mean, an Asian-associated ancestry cluster reportedly showed fewer N-insertions in a later analysis. Roughly uniform depth of sequencing across donors was assumed in presence/absence analyses. While the bulk of TCR sequences proved rare, some public TCRs turned up in many donors.

V lost 1 base, J lost 6 bases, and 7 bases lay in between. This CDR3 has 13 amino acids. Germline-derived CDR1 and CDR2 are LNHDA and SQIVND (reference sequence). Comments on this clone: The antigen is undetermined.

The PCR had 60 Vbeta and 13 Jbeta primers. Repertoires were generated with immunoSEQ multiplex PCR, while TCRdb's copy carries only in-frame clones and drops some. The sample gives some 170,000 clones, roughly 76% of which show up once; roughly 4.5% is in the top ten. The chain links TRBV19 to TRBJ1-5; D is unresolved. Input material: PBMCs. This TCR derives from a woman younger than 30 in good health and CMV-seropositive. The CDR3 here is CASSIAVPQPQHF. CDR3 bases: TGTGCCAGTAGTATAGCGGTTCCTCAGCCCCAGCATTTT.